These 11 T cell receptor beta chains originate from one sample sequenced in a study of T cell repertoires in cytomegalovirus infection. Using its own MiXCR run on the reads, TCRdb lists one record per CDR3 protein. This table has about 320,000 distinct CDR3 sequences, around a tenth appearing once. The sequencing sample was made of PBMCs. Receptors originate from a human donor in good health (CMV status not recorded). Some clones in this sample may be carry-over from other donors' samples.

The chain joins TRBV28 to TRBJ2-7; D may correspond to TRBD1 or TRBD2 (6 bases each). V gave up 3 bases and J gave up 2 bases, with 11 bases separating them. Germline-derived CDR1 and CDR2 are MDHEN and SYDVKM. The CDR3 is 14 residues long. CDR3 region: CASSFRGHPYEQYF. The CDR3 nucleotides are TGTGCCAGCAGTTTCCGGGGGCATCCCTACGAGCAGTACTTC.

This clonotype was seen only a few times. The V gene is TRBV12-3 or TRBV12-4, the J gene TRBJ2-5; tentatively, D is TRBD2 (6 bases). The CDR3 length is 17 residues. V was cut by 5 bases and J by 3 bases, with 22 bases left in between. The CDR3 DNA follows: TGTGCCAGCAGTCTCGGGAGATCCGAGAGCCTCAAAGAGACCCAGTACTTC. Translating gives CASSLGRSESLKETQYF.

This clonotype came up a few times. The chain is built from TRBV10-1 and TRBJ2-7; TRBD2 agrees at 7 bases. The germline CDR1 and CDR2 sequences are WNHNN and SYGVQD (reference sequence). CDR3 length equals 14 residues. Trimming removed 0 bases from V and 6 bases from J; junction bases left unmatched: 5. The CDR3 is CASSESWEGREQYF. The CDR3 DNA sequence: TGCGCCAGCAGTGAGTCCTGGGAGGGCCGCGAGCAGTACTTC.

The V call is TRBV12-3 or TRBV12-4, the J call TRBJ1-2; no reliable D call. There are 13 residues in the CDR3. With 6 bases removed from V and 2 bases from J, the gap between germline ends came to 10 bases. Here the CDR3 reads CASSLQKNYGYTF. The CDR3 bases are TGTGCCAGCAGCTTACAGAAGAACTATGGCTACACCTTC.

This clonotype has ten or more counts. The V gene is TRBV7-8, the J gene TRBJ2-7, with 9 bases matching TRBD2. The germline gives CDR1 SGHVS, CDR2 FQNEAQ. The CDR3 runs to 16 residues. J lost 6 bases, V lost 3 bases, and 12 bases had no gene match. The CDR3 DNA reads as TGTGCCAGCAGCTTTACAATCGGGACTAGCAGCGGCGAGCAGTACTTC. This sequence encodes CASSFTIGTSSGEQYF. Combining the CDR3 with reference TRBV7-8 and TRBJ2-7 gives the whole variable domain GAGVSQSPRYKVAKRGQDVALRCDPISGHVSLFWYQQALGQGPEFLTYFQNEAQLDKSGLPSDRFFAERPEGSVSTLKIQRTQQEDSAVYLCASSFTIGTSSGEQYFGPGTRLTVT.

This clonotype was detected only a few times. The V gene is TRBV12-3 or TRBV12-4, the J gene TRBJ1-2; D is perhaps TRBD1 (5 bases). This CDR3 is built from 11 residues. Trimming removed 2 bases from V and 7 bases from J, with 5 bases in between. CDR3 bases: TGTGCCAGCAGTTTAAGGGGTGGCTACACCTTC. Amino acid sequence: CASSLRGGYTF.

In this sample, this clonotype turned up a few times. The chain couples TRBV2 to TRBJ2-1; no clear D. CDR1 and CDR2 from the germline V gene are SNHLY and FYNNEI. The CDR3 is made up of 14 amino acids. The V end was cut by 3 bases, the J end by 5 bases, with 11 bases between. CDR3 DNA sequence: TGTGCCAGCAGTGAGGGAAGAGGCCACAATGAGCAGTTCTTC. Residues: CASSEGRGHNEQFF.

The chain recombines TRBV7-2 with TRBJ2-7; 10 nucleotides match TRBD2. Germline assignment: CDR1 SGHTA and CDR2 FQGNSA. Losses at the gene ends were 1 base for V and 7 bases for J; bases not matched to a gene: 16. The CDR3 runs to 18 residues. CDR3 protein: CASSLVGVSSGGPKEQYF. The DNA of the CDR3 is TGTGCCAGCAGCTTAGTCGGCGTGTCTAGCGGGGGCCCCAAGGAGCAGTACTTC.

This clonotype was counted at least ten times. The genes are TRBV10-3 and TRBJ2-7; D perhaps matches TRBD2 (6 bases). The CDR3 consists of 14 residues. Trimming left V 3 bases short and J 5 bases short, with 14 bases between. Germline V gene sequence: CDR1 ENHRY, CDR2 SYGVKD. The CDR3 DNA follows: TGTGCCATCAGTGATTTATCGGGGGTGGACGAGCAGTACTTC. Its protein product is CAISDLSGVDEQYF.

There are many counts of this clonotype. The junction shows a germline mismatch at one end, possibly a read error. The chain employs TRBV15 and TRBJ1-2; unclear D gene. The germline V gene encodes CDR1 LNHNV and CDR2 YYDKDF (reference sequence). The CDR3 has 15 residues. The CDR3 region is CATSDLDLLPLPLLF. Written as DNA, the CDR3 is TGTGCCACAAGTGACTTGGACCTTCTTCCTCTCCCGTTACTCTTC.

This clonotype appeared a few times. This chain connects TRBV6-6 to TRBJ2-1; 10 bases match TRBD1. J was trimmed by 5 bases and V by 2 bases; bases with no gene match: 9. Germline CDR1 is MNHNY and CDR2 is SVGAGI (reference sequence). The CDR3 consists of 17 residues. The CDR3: CASSYPVWDRGDNEQFF. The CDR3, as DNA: TGTGCCAGCAGTTACCCAGTCTGGGACAGGGGCGACAATGAGCAGTTCTTC.